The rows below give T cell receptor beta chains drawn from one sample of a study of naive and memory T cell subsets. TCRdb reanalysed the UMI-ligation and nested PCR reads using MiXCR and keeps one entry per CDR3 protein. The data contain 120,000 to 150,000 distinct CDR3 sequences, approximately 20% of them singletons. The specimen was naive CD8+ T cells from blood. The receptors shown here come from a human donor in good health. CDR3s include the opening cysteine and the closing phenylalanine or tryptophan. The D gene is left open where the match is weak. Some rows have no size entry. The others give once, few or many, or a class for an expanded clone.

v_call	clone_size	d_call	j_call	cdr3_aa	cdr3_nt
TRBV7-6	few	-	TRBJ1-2	CASSTGTNNYGYTF	TGTGCCAGCAGCACCGGGACAAACAACTATGGCTACACCTTC
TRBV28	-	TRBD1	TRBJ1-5	CASSLVTGGNQPQHF	TGTGCCAGCAGTTTGGTCACAGGGGGAAATCAGCCCCAGCATTTT
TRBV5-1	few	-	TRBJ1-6	CASSLGVTNSPLHF	TGCGCCAGCAGCTTGGGTGTCACTAATTCACCCCTCCACTTT
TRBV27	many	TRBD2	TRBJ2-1	CASTLSGTYNEQFF	TGTGCCAGCACCCTTAGCGGGACCTACAATGAGCAGTTCTTC
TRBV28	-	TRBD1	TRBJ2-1	CASSLFGTDNEQFF	TGTGCCAGCAGTTTATTTGGGACAGACAATGAGCAGTTCTTC
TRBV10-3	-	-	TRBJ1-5	CAISEYGIYSNQPQHF	TGTGCCATCAGCGAGTACGGGATCTATAGCAATCAGCCCCAGCATTTT
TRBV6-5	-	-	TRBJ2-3	CASSYSSPGEEDTQYF	TGTGCCAGCAGTTACTCATCGCCCGGCGAAGAAGATACGCAGTATTTT
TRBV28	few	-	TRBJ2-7	CASKLVGHVSYEQYF	TGTGCCAGCAAACTGGTAGGCCACGTCTCCTACGAGCAGTACTTC
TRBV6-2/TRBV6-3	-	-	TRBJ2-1	CASRTSPTSWRDEQFF	TGTGCCAGCAGAACCTCCCCGACTAGTTGGAGAGATGAGCAGTTCTTC
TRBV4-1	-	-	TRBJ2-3	CASSQTVGANRRDTQYF	TGCGCCAGCAGCCAAACCGTGGGGGCCAATCGTAGAGATACGCAGTATTTT
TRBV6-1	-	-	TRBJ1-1	CASSEVSSEAFF	TGTGCCAGCAGTGAAGTGAGTTCTGAAGCTTTCTTT
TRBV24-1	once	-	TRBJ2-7	CATSDNHYEQYF	TGTGCCACCAGTGATAATCACTACGAGCAGTACTTC
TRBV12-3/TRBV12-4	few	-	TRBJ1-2	CASSPLGGPGGYTF	TGTGCCAGCAGTCCCCTGGGGGGCCCCGGTGGCTACACCTTC
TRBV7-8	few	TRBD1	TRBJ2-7	CASSSPTGIAYEQYF	TGTGCCAGCAGCTCACCGACAGGGATTGCCTACGAGCAGTACTTC
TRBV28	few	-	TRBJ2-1	CASIDRSLPYNEQFF	TGTGCCAGCATTGACAGGTCCCTCCCGTACAATGAGCAGTTCTTC
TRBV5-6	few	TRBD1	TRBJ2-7	CASSSRPTGSHEQYF	TGTGCCAGCAGCTCCCGGCCGACAGGGTCCCACGAGCAGTACTTC
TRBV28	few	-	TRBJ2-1	CASSFGGADNEQFF	TGTGCCAGCAGTTTCGGAGGGGCCGACAATGAGCAGTTCTTC
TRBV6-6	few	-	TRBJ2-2	CASSPHGQGETGELFF	TGTGCCAGCAGTCCACACGGTCAGGGTGAAACCGGGGAGCTGTTTTTT
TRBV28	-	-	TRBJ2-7	CASSFVPGLIYEQYF	TGTGCCAGCAGTTTTGTACCCGGGTTGATCTACGAGCAGTACTTC
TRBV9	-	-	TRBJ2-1	CASSVGGFGNEQFF	TGTGCCAGCAGCGTAGGGGGGTTTGGCAATGAGCAGTTCTTC
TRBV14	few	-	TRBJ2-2	CASSQERLRDTGELFF	TGTGCCAGCAGCCAAGAACGGTTACGGGACACCGGGGAGCTGTTTTTT
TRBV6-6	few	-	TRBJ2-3	CASSYSPSLSTDTQYF	TGTGCCAGCAGTTACTCGCCTAGCTTAAGCACAGATACGCAGTATTTT
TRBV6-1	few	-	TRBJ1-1	CACEVGGTEAFF	TGTGCCTGCGAGGTCGGGGGCACTGAAGCTTTCTTT
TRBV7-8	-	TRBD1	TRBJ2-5	CASSLVDRRQETQYF	TGTGCCAGCAGCTTAGTGGACAGGAGACAAGAGACCCAGTACTTC
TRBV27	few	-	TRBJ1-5	CASSSTGLSNQPQHF	TGTGCCAGCAGTTCGACAGGTCTTAGCAATCAGCCCCAGCATTTT
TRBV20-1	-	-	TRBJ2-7	CSARVGGSSYEQYF	TGCAGTGCTAGAGTGGGCGGCTCCTCCTACGAGCAGTACTTC
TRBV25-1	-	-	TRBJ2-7	CASSEYRSEQYF	TGTGCCAGCAGTGAATACCGTTCCGAGCAGTACTTC
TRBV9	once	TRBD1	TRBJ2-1	CASSAGAGTGHNEQFF	TGTGCCAGCAGCGCGGGGGCCGGGACAGGGCACAATGAGCAGTTCTTC
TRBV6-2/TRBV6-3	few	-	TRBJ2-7	CASSYPYRDYEQYF	TGTGCCAGCAGTTACCCCTACAGGGACTACGAGCAGTACTTC
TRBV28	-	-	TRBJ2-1	CASSSAGQPYNEQFF	TGTGCCAGCAGTTCCGCGGGACAGCCCTACAATGAGCAGTTCTTC
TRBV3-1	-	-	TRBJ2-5	CASSQDGGAFGAGQETQYF	TGTGCCAGCAGCCAAGACGGGGGCGCGTTTGGAGCGGGACAAGAGACCCAGTACTTC